The 21 T cell receptor beta chains reported below all come from one sample, sequenced in a study of T cell repertoires in cytomegalovirus infection. Via MiXCR, TCRdb re-called the reads, giving one row per CDR3 protein. In the table there are about 480,000 distinct CDR3 sequences, 25% to 35% of which are singletons. These TCRs' antigens remain unknown. This specimen was cultured PBMCs, taken from culture after CMV antigen stimulation. These receptors were collected from a human donor in good health (CMV status not recorded). Some clones in this sample may be carry-over from other donors' samples.

The rearrangement joins TRBV5-4 to TRBJ2-6, with D possibly called TRBD1 or TRBD2 (5 bases each). The CDR3 length is 18 residues. V shed 2 bases and J shed 0 bases, with 15 bases lying between them. CDR1 is SGHNT and CDR2 is YYREEE in the germline V gene (reference sequence). The CDR3 nucleotides read TGTGCCAGCAGCTTACCGGGACGACCTTCCTCTGGGGCCAACGTCCTGACTTTC. Amino acid sequence: CASSLPGRPSSGANVLTF.

The chain joins TRBV6-1 to TRBJ2-7, with 10 bases identical to TRBD2. The CDR3 runs to 15 residues. V was pared by 7 bases and J by 5 bases, with 11 bases of the junction left unmatched. The germline gives CDR1 MNHNS, CDR2 SASEGT. CDR3 in amino acids: CASKESGRGAHEQYV. CDR3 DNA: TGTGCCAGCAAAGAAAGCGGGAGGGGCGCCCACGAGCAGTACGTC.

This clonotype was counted a few times. This sequence joins TRBV19 and TRBJ2-1; weak D call: TRBD2 (6 bases). The CDR3 length is 18 residues. Germline V CDR1 and CDR2: LNHDA, SQIVND (reference sequence). V lost 5 bases, J lost 0 bases, and 20 bases lay in between. CDR3 sequence reads: CASSGAGIEAGSYNEQFF. The DNA of the CDR3 is TGTGCCAGTAGTGGGGCCGGGATAGAAGCGGGCTCCTACAATGAGCAGTTCTTC. The variable domain in full, completed from reference TRBV19 and TRBJ2-1, reads DGGITQSPKYLFRKEGQNVTLSCEQNLNHDAMYWYRQDPGQGLRLIYYSQIVNDFQKGDIAEGYSVSREKKESFPLTVTSAQKNPTAFYLCASSGAGIEAGSYNEQFFGPGTRLTVL.

This clonotype was picked up a small number of times. The chain is built from TRBV4-3 and TRBJ2-2, with TRBD1 identical over 8 bases. Trimming cost V 4 bases and J 0 bases; bases outside gene matches: 4. Per germline, CDR1 LGHNA and CDR2 YSLEER. CDR3 size: 16 residues. CDR3 in DNA: TGCGCCAGCAGCCGCGACAGGGGATCGAACACCGGGGAGCTGTTTTTT. This sequence encodes CASSRDRGSNTGELFF.

This clonotype showed up just a few times. V and J are TRBV7-2 and TRBJ2-1; 9 bases align to TRBD1. The CDR3 is made up of 15 amino acids. V lost 5 bases, J lost 9 bases, and 11 bases stayed unmatched. Germline CDR1 SGHTA, CDR2 FQGNSA. As DNA, the CDR3 is TGTGCCAGCAGCGAGGGACAGGGCTGGATGGGTGAGCAGTTCTTC. Its translation: CASSEGQGWMGEQFF.

The rearrangement uses TRBV5-4 and TRBJ2-1, with 7 bases lining up with TRBD1. The CDR3 extends over 16 amino acids. J gave up 8 bases and V 4 bases, and 15 bases lay outside the gene matches. Per germline, CDR1 SGHNT and CDR2 YYREEE (reference sequence). CDR3 region: CASSGGRGIPLDEQFF. In nucleotides, the CDR3 is TGTGCCAGCAGCGGCGGCAGGGGGATACCTTTAGATGAGCAGTTCTTC.

This clonotype was detected a few times. In DNA, the CDR3 is TGTGCCAGCAGTTTCCAGGACACTCTACCGAAGTACTTC. Translated: CASSFQDTLPKYF. The V gene is TRBV27, the J gene TRBJ2-7; TRBD1 might be the D (5 bases). The length of the CDR3 is 13 residues. The ends were cut back, 3 bases at V and 11 bases at J, with 17 bases in the middle. From germline, CDR1 is MNHEY and CDR2 SMNVEV (reference sequence).

J is TRBJ2-1 and V is TRBV6-2 or TRBV6-3; 11 nucleotides match TRBD2. Germline lookup yields CDR1 MNHEY and CDR2 SVGEGT. V trimming: 5 bases; J trimming: 10 bases; junction bases outside the gene matches: 7. CDR3 size: 14 residues. CDR3 loop: CASSQGLAVREQFF. The CDR3 nucleotides are TGTGCCAGCAGTCAGGGACTAGCGGTCAGGGAGCAGTTCTTC.

This chain uses TRBV20-1 with TRBJ2-1; TRBD1 agrees at 7 bases. The germline CDR1 and CDR2 sequences are DFQATT and SNEGSKA (reference sequence). This CDR3 has 14 amino acids. The trim removed 0 bases at V and 12 bases at J, leaving 11 bases unmatched. The CDR3 loop reads CSARDPQRPGGQFF. The CDR3 bases are TGCAGTGCTAGAGATCCCCAGCGGCCAGGGGGGCAGTTCTTC.

The chain links TRBV4-1 to TRBJ2-1; D unclear. The CDR3 is 13 residues long. The V and J ends lost 5 bases and 6 bases respectively, with 11 bases between them. The germline V gene encodes CDR1 MGHRA and CDR2 YSYEKL. The CDR3 is CASSKSTFNEQFF. DNA of the CDR3: TGCGCCAGCAGCAAGTCCACATTCAATGAGCAGTTCTTC.

This chain joins TRBV9 and TRBJ1-2, with TRBD1 as a possible D gene (5 bases). CDR3 length: 15 residues. Germline loops: CDR1 SGDLS, CDR2 YYNGEE. The V end lost 4 bases, the J end lost 3 bases, and 16 bases lay between the germline ends. CDR3 bases: TGTGCCAGCAGCACGCTCCGGGACGGGCACTATGGCTACACCTTC. Its protein product is CASSTLRDGHYGYTF.

V and J are TRBV12-3 or TRBV12-4 and TRBJ2-3; D remains ambiguous. This CDR3 is 13 amino acids long. With 6 bases removed from V and 4 bases from J, the gap between germline ends came to 11 bases. In DNA form, the CDR3 reads TGTGCCAGCAGCCTCCCTCCTTCAGATACGCAGTATTTT. Residues: CASSLPPSDTQYF.

The J gene is TRBJ1-1, the V gene TRBV6-2 or TRBV6-3; D remains ambiguous. With 0 bases removed from V and 0 bases from J, the gap between germline ends came to 11 bases. In germline, CDR1 is MNHEY, CDR2 SVGEGT. The CDR3 loop spans 16 amino acids. CDR3: CASSYSSRILNTEAFF. The CDR3 coding sequence is TGTGCCAGCAGTTACTCGTCCAGAATATTGAACACTGAAGCTTTCTTT.

This clonotype was observed a few times. V is TRBV20-1 and J is TRBJ1-2; weak D call: TRBD1 (5 bases). The CDR3 loop spans 14 amino acids. Germline loops: CDR1 DFQATT, CDR2 SNEGSKA (reference sequence). The V end lost 1 base, the J end lost 5 bases, and 14 bases lay between the germline ends. This CDR3 reads CSARAWGTEYGYTF. The CDR3, as DNA: TGCAGTGCTAGAGCCTGGGGGACTGAGTATGGCTACACCTTC.

The CDR3 DNA reads TGTGCCAGCAGTTTAGCGCTTCCAGGGACGGAATTATCGGGAAACACCATATATTTT. Its translation: CASSLALPGTELSGNTIYF. The chain links TRBV12-3 or TRBV12-4 to TRBJ1-3; D perhaps matches TRBD1 (5 bases). The CDR3 spans 19 residues. The V and J ends lost 0 bases and 4 bases respectively, with 22 bases between them.

This chain uses TRBV4-1 with TRBJ2-1; D not resolved. This CDR3 contains 12 residues. CDR1 is MGHRA, CDR2 YSYEKL, per germline. V lost 0 bases, J lost 12 bases, and 9 bases lay in between. The CDR3 DNA sequence: TGCGCCAGCAGCCAAGAACGGTTTCGGCAGTTCTTC. Amino acids: CASSQERFRQFF.

A few counts support this clonotype. The gene calls are TRBV28 and TRBJ1-1; no clear D gene. This CDR3 has 14 residues. V was pared by 4 bases and J by 1 base, with 10 bases between. Germline V lookup: CDR1 MDHEN, CDR2 SYDVKM. The CDR3 protein is CASSSGITNTEAFF. The CDR3 DNA sequence: TGTGCCAGCAGTTCAGGCATAACGAACACTGAAGCTTTCTTT.

This sequence joins TRBV12-3 or TRBV12-4 and TRBJ1-1; D is ambiguous. The CDR3 is 13 amino acids. The V end was cut by 2 bases, the J end by 5 bases, with 9 bases between. This CDR3 reads CASSLLRETEAFF. DNA of the CDR3: TGTGCCAGCAGTTTACTCAGAGAAACTGAAGCTTTCTTT.

This chain connects TRBV28 to TRBJ1-5; TRBD1 might be the D (5 bases). V was clipped by 2 bases and J by 13 bases, with 21 bases between them. The CDR3 runs to 15 residues. Per germline, CDR1 MDHEN and CDR2 SYDVKM. The DNA of the CDR3 is TGTGCCAGCAGTTTAAGACAGACCTTATCAGTGCCTCAGCATTTT. Its protein product is CASSLRQTLSVPQHF.

V usage is TRBV28 and J usage is TRBJ2-2; D is unresolved. The CDR3 is 17 amino acids. V was trimmed by 8 bases and J by 5 bases, leaving 24 bases between them. Germline V CDR1 and CDR2: MDHEN, SYDVKM. The CDR3 sequence: CASGRYKRTQKTGELFF. In DNA, the CDR3 is TGTGCCAGCGGACGATACAAGCGCACCCAGAAAACCGGGGAGCTGTTTTTT. Full variable domain (outside the CDR3, taken from reference TRBV28 and TRBJ2-2): DVKVTQSSRYLVKRTGEKVFLECVQDMDHENMFWYRQDPGLGLRLIYFSYDVKMKEKGDIPEGYSVSREKKERFSLILESASTNQTSMYLCASGRYKRTQKTGELFFGEGSRLTVL.

The V and J genes are TRBV30 and TRBJ1-2, with D possibly TRBD1 on 5 matching bases. Germline CDR1 reads GTSNPN; CDR2 reads SVGIG (reference sequence). V was clipped by 6 bases and J by 4 bases, with 9 bases between them. CDR3 length: 11 residues. CDR3 in amino acids: CACTTGYGYTF. The CDR3 bases are TGTGCCTGTACAACAGGCTATGGCTACACCTTC. Full variable domain (missing parts from reference TRBV30 and TRBJ1-2): SQTIHQWPATLVQPVGSPLSLECTVEGTSNPNLYWYRQAAGRGLQLLFYSVGIGQISSEVPQNLSASRPQDRQFILSSKKLLLSDSGFYLCACTTGYGYTFGSGTRLTVV.